This T cell receptor beta chain was found in a study of cytomegalovirus exposure and HLA in healthy donors (dated by TCRdb to between 2016 and 2019). Regarding the complete study: An earlier analysis of around 600 of the donors reported more than 250 Gb of sequence data and more than 90 million unique TCR beta sequences from about 180 million T cells. Approximately 310 gigabases of sequencing data and around 85 million unique TCR sequences made up an early release that covered roughly 670 HLA-typed donors. Among the roughly 390 genotyped donors, around 81% belonged to the genetic ancestry cluster associated with self-reported Caucasian donors. The study aimed to test whether cataloging public T cell receptors could reveal signatures of past pathogen exposure. The T cell repertoires of 666 subjects were profiled by immunosequencing and related to cytomegalovirus serostatus. Besides the first cohort of hundreds of subjects, a separate validation cohort made up of 120 different subjects was used. The study combined high-throughput TCR immunosequencing, statistical association of individual TCRs with disease status, and machine learning to predict cytomegalovirus infection status. To study patterns of TCR occurrence, a later analysis re-analyzed previously published TCR beta repertoires from 650 to 750 donors and added high-resolution HLA genotyping. Rather than drawing on any new phenotypic data, the later analysis identified candidate immune exposures from TCR beta sequences and the way those sequences occurred across donors. An earlier analysis of 587 of the donors used high-throughput TCR beta sequencing to judge whether each TCR beta V gene segment behaved as functional or pseudogenic. Donor age, sex, ethnicity and CMV serostatus were compiled together with the repertoire data. A later genetic analysis used genome-wide SNP genotypes for about 55% of the 666 donors, treating that subset as a discovery cohort. Every repertoire in the discovery cohort had been generated on one and the same sequencing platform. HLA typing covered class I and class II loci at four-digit resolution. Typing coverage differed by locus: A, B, C, DRB1 and DQB1 were typed in about 629-630 donors, DQA1 in about 550, DPA1 in some 610, and DPB1 in around 440. Roughly five DR-DQ haplotypes were handled as single units for association and clustering, since linkage in the cohort was strong. Among a few hundred genotyped donors of the cohort, an average of roughly 240,000 unique TCR beta nucleotide sequences were sequenced per donor, roughly 20% of them non-productive. Points the paper makes about the study in general: A group of highly shared sequence variants was considered likely to be a technical artifact of the sequencing pipeline. The authors suggested that the approach could potentially be generalized to other disease states and immunological phenotypes. The study listed 150 to 200 TCR beta chains as associated with cytomegalovirus. In a later analysis, TCR association rates were found to vary across HLA loci, with the most associated TCRs seen for DRB1 alleles and the fewest for HLA-C alleles. Presence/absence analyses assumed roughly uniform sequencing depth across donors, an assumption that may not hold. Because HLA typing was unavailable for some donors at each locus, only the typed subset was used in association tests. An association between a missense DCLRE1C variant and V-gene and J-gene trimming of TCR beta chains was found in a later genetic analysis and replicated in an independent cohort. Linkage disequilibrium might explain the correlated functional status among segregating V segments, but an unknown experimental factor could not be ruled out. In a later analysis, HLA-associated TCR beta chains were found to be more clonally expanded and to have lower generation probabilities than equally common non-associated chains. In an earlier analysis of some 500 of the donors, most TCR beta V segments appeared in productive rearrangements about 87% or about 30% of the time, broadly matching IMGT annotations. Compared with the 666-donor mean, donors in an Asian-associated ancestry cluster had fewer N-insertions in productive TCRs, according to a later genetic analysis. In a later analysis, around 17,000 TCR beta sequences were associated with specific HLA alleles at a false discovery rate of 0.05. The 87-base-pair reads could not distinguish some IMGT-functional V segments, including TRBV6-2 and TRBV6-3, so those segments were excluded. The classifier was reported to diagnose cytomegalovirus status with high specificity and sensitivity in both the original cohort and the validation cohort. A few of the identified cytomegalovirus-associated TCR beta chains were confirmed in vitro to be specific for cytomegalovirus antigens. Most CMV-associated TCR beta chains appeared to be HLA-restricted in a later analysis, and the HLA associations seemed to be driven largely by CMV exposure. The cohort was sequenced for TCR beta chains only, and without alpha or paired-chain data the features that could be detected were limited. Because counts were too low, seventeen rarely observed V segments, including chromosome 9 orphons, were excluded from the earlier analysis of roughly 580 of the donors. While some public TCRs were present in many individuals, most TCR sequences turned up only very rarely across donors. A further reported finding was that TCR beta sequences accurately predicted the HLA-A and HLA-B alleles for most subjects in the first cohort. Strong co-occurrence of HLA alleles, especially DR and DQ, made assigning TCR associations to individual alleles difficult. Several of the top co-occurrence clusters appeared to be linked to parvovirus B19, influenza, CMV and Epstein-Barr virus, according to a later analysis. CMV serostatus was the only immune exposure information available for the cohort.

As concerns this clone: Its binding antigen is unknown. Base qualities are missing; no much larger clone stands one base away.

V is shortened by 5 bases, J by 3 bases, and the region joining them spans 16 bases. Looking up the germline V gene yields CDR1 SQVTM and CDR2 ANQGSEA. The CDR3 holds 15 amino acids from the cysteine to the phenylalanine. Of all the DNA, just the CDR3 is kept, 45 bases in frame from base 1. Libraries were built with the immunoSEQ multiplex PCR assay. For the multiplex PCR, a mixture combining 60 forward primers for TCR Vbeta segments and 13 reverse primers for TCR Jbeta segments was used. The CDR3 region of rearranged TCR beta genes was amplified from genomic DNA with a multiplex PCR assay. Amplified TCR beta libraries were sequenced as 87-base-pair reads on the Illumina HiSeq System. Processing in the source paper ran as follows. Across the 670 or so repertoires, a later analysis counted some 80 million unique TCR beta chains, roughly 11 million of which were shared by at least two donors. Raw reads were error-corrected and collapsed into unique sequences by a nearest-neighbor algorithm in which closely related sequences were merged to remove PCR and sequencing errors. Alignment of CDR3 sequences to IMGT reference sequences was used to assign V, D and J gene segments. For a sequence to be retained, a match of at least six nucleotides was required to both a V gene segment and a J gene segment. Rearrangements were classified as productive when the CDR3 lacked stop codons and remained in frame with V and J, and all other rearrangements were classified as non-productive. CDR3 was defined by IMGT convention, running from the second conserved V-encoded cysteine to the conserved J-encoded phenylalanine. The earlier analysis of more than 450 of the donors excluded sequences that lacked an unambiguous match to a single V gene segment. An earlier analysis of 550 to 650 of the donors classified V segments as functional when productive rearrangements were above 56.7% and as segregating when the standard deviation between donors was above 5%. A statistical classification framework was built to diagnose cytomegalovirus status from the catalog of TCR beta chain sequences. In a later analysis, TCR nucleotide sequences were compared against IMGT/GENE-DB human TR gene sequences so that V and J genes could be assigned. A later analysis assigned CDR3 sequences and most-parsimonious VDJ recombination scenarios with the TCRdist pipeline. In a later analysis, each TCR beta chain was defined by its CDR3 amino acid sequence together with its V-gene family, and reads lacking a unique V-gene family were excluded. In a later analysis, 500 to 650 highly shared, low-generation-probability nucleotide sequences were removed to address suspected cross-contamination and a sequencing artifact. In a later analysis, a clonal expansion index for each public chain was calculated from normalized within-repertoire ranks of inferred template counts. A later analysis computed generation probabilities with a VDJ recombination model fitted to out-of-frame rearrangements, and checked the results against IGoR. Hypergeometric tests were used in a later analysis to score TCR-TCR, TCR-HLA and TCR-CMV co-occurrence, with a repertoire-size bias correction applied to the TCR pairs. To estimate false discovery rates, a later analysis permuted the HLA or CMV assignments 20 times. In a later analysis, co-occurring TCRs were grouped using DBSCAN, with TCRdist sequence similarity added in when clustering inside HLA-allele-positive subsets. For co-occurrence clustering, repertoires with fewer than 30,000 or more than 120,000 public chains were excluded, along with five or six repertoires with anomalous nucleotide sharing. Sourced from immuneACCESS, this table was stored by TCRdb with only in-frame sequences that have V and J called. A share of the clones is absent; for the studies checked, an unresolved V gene accounts for under half, and the remainder has no known explanation. V, J and clone size are taken as reported in that table, and D and trimming were inferred from the DNA itself. A total of about 120,000 clones appear in this sample, roughly four fifths of them only once. Clones ranked in the top ten supply about 1.8% of the sample.

The cohort consisted of 600 or so healthy bone marrow donors. At the time of sampling, every cohort member was nominally healthy, though immune exposures that went unrecorded were likely present. The donor tested CMV seronegative, placing the donor among the roughly 340 seronegative members of the cohort. A peripheral blood sample was collected from each donor, and TCR beta sequencing was performed on peripheral blood mononuclear cells. The Qiagen DNeasy Blood Extraction Kit was used to extract genomic DNA from the blood cell samples. Sequencing input: PBMCs. The chain is assembled from TRBV29-1 and TRBJ2-2, with a tentative D gene TRBD1 over 6 matching bases. The source is a man aged 35 to 55 in good health and CMV-seronegative. The CDR3 region reads CSVRSPGADTGELFF. DNA sequence: TGCAGCGTTAGGTCTCCAGGGGCGGACACCGGGGAGCTGTTTTTT.